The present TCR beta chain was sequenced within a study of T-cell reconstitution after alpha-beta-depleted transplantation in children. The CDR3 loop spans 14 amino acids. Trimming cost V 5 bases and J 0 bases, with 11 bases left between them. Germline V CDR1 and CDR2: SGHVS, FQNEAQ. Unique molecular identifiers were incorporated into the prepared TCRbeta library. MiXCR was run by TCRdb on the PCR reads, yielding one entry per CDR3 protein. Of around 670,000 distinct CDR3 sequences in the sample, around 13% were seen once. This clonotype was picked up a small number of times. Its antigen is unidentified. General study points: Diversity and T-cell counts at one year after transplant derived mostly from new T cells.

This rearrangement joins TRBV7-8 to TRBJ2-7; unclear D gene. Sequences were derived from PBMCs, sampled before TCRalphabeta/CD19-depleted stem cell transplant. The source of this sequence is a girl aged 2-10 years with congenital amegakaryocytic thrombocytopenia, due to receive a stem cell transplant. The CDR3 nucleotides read TGTGCCAGCAGCCGAGGCTCAGTCTCCTACGAGCAGTACTTC. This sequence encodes CASSRGSVSYEQYF.